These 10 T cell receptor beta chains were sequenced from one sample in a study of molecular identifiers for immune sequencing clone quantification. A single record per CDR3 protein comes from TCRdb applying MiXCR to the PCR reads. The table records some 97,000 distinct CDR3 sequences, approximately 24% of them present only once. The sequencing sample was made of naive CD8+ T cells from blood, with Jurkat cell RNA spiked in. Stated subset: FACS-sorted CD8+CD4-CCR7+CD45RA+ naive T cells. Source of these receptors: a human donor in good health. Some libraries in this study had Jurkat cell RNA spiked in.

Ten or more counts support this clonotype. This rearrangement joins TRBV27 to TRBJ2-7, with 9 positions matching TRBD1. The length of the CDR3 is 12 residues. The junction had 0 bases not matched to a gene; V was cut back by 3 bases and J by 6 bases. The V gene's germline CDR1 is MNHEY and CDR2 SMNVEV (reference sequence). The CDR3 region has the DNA TGTGCCAGCAGTTTGACAGGGGGCGAGCAGTACTTC. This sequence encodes CASSLTGGEQYF.

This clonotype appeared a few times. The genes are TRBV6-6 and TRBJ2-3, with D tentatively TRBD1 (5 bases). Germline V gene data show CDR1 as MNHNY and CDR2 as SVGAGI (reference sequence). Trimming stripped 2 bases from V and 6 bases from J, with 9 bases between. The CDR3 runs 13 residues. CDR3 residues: CASSYGAGDTQYF. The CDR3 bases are TGTGCCAGCAGTTACGGGGCAGGGGATACGCAGTATTTT.

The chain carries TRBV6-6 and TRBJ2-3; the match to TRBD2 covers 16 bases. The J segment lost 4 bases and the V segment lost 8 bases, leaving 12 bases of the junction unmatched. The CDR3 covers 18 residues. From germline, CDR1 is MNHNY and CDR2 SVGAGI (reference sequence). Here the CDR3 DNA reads TGTGCCAGCGGTCTCACCGGGACTAGCGGGGGGGAGTCAGATACGCAGTATTTT. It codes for CASGLTGTSGGESDTQYF.

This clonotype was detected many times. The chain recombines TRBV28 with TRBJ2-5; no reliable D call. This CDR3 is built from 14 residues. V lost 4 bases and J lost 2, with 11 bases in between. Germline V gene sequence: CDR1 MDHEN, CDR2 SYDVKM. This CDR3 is CASSSPEEQETQYF. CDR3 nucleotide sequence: TGTGCCAGCAGTTCCCCCGAAGAACAAGAGACCCAGTACTTC.

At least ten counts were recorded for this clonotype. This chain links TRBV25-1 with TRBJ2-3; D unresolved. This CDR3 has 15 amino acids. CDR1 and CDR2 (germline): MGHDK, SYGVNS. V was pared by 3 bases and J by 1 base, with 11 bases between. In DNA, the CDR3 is TGTGCCAGCAGTGATCGTTTTGGGGGCACAGATACGCAGTATTTT. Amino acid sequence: CASSDRFGGTDTQYF.

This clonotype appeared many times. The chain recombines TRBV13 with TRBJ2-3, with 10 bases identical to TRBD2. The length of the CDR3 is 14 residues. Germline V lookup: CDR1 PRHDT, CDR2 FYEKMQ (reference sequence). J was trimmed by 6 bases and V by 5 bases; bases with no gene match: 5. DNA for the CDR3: TGTGCCAGCAGCCCTAGCGGGGGTTTGGATACGCAGTATTTT. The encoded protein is CASSPSGGLDTQYF.

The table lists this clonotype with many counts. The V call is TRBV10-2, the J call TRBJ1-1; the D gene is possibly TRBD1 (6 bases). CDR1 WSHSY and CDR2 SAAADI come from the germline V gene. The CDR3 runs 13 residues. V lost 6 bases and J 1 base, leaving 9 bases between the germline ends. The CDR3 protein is CASRTGSNTEAFF. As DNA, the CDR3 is TGCGCCAGCAGAACAGGGTCGAACACTGAAGCTTTCTTT.

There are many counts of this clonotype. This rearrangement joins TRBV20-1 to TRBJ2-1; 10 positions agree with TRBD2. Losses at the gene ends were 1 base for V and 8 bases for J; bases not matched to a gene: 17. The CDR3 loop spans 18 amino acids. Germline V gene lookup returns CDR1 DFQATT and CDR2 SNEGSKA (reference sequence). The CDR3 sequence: CSARGQGMTSGHHDEQFF. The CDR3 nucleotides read TGCAGTGCTAGAGGGCAGGGGATGACTAGCGGGCATCACGATGAGCAGTTCTTC.

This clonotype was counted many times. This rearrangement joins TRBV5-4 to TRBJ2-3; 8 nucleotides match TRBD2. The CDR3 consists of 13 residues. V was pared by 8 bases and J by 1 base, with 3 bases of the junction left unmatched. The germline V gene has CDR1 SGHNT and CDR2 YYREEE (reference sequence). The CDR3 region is CASTGGRTDTQYF. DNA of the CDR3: TGTGCCAGTACGGGAGGGCGCACAGATACGCAGTATTTT.

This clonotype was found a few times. Here the CDR3 reads CASSPELRGDRVEQFF. As DNA, the CDR3 is TGTGCCAGCAGTCCTGAGCTGAGGGGGGACAGGGTGGAGCAGTTCTTC. The V gene is TRBV28, the J gene TRBJ2-1, with 9 nucleotides matching TRBD1. The CDR3 has 16 residues. Germline V lookup: CDR1 MDHEN, CDR2 SYDVKM. After removal of 5 bases from V and 10 bases from J, the junction contained 15 bases not matched to a gene.